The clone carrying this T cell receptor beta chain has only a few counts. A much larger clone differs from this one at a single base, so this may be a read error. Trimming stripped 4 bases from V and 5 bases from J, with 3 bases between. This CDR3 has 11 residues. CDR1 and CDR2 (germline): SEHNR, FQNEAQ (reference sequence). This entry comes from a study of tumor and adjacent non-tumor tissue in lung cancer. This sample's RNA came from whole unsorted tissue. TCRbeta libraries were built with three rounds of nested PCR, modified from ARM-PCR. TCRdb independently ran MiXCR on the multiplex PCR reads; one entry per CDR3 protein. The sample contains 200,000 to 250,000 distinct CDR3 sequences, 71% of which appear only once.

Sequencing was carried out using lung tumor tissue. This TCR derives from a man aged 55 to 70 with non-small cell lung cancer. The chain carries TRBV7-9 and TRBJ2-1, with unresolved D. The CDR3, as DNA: TGTGCCAGCAGCTATGACAATGAGCAGTTCTTC. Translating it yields CASSYDNEQFF.